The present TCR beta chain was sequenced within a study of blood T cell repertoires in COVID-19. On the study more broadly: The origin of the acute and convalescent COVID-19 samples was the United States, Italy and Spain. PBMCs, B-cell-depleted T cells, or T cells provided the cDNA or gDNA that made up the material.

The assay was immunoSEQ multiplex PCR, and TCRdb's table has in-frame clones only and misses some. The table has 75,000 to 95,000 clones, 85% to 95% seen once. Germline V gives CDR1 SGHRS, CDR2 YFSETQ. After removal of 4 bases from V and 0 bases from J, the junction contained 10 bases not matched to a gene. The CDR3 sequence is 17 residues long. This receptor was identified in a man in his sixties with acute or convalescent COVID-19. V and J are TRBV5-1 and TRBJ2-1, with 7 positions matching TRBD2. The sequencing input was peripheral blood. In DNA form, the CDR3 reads TGCGCCAGCAGCCGAAGGACTAGGGGCGGCTCCTACAATGAGCAGTTCTTC. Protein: CASSRRTRGGSYNEQFF.